Listed below are T cell receptor beta chains from one sample, sequenced in a study of blood T cell repertoires in COVID-19. The repertoire was sequenced with immunoSEQ multiplex PCR; TCRdb's copy has only in-frame clones and lacks some. The sample holds approximately 200,000 clones, roughly 84% seen once. The specimen sequenced was PBMCs or T cells enriched from blood (not recorded which). These receptors were taken from a man in his forties who had recovered from COVID-19. Both conserved end residues are part of each CDR3. D genes are given only for firm matches. Size tells how often a clone was seen (once, few, many) or the class of an expanded clone, and some rows leave it out.

v_gene: TRBV5-1
d_gene: NA
abundance: NA
j_gene: TRBJ1-1
CDR3nt: TGCGCCAGCAGCTTGGGGCGGGGGAATGAAGCTTTCTTT
CDR3aa: CASSLGRGNEAFF

v_gene: TRBV5-8
d_gene: NA
abundance: NA
j_gene: TRBJ2-3
CDR3nt: TGTGCCAGCAGCTTCCCAGGAATAGATACGCAGTATTTT
CDR3aa: CASSFPGIDTQYF

v_gene: TRBV2
d_gene: TRBD2
abundance: NA
j_gene: TRBJ2-2
CDR3nt: TGTGCCAGCAGTGGACTAGCGGCCGGGGAGCTGTTTTTT
CDR3aa: CASSGLAAGELFF

v_gene: TRBV5-6
d_gene: NA
abundance: NA
j_gene: TRBJ1-2
CDR3nt: TGTGCCAGCAGCTCTCAGGGGCAGGGGAGCTATGGCTACACCTTC
CDR3aa: CASSSQGQGSYGYTF

v_gene: TRBV4-1
d_gene: TRBD2
abundance: once
j_gene: TRBJ2-5
CDR3nt: TGCGCCAGCAGCCAAGTGGGGCTAGCGGGGGTAGAGACCCAGTACTTC
CDR3aa: CASSQVGLAGVETQYF

v_gene: TRBV18
d_gene: TRBD1
abundance: few
j_gene: TRBJ1-2
CDR3nt: TGTGCCAGCTCACGGGACAGGGGGGGCTATGGCTACACCTTC
CDR3aa: CASSRDRGGYGYTF

v_gene: TRBV4-3
d_gene: NA
abundance: NA
j_gene: TRBJ1-6
CDR3nt: TGCGCCAGCAGCCAAGTCTCCCAGGGCTATAATTCACCCCTCCACTTT
CDR3aa: CASSQVSQGYNSPLHF

v_gene: TRBV7-8
d_gene: NA
abundance: NA
j_gene: TRBJ1-2
CDR3nt: TGTGCCAGCAGCTTCGGACGGGGGATCAGGGGCTACACCTTC
CDR3aa: CASSFGRGIRGYTF

v_gene: TRBV12-3/TRBV12-4
d_gene: NA
abundance: once
j_gene: TRBJ1-1
CDR3nt: TGTGCCAGCGAAGAGGAGGGCAGGGAAGCTTTCTTT
CDR3aa: CASEEEGREAFF

v_gene: TRBV12-3/TRBV12-4
d_gene: TRBD1
abundance: NA
j_gene: TRBJ1-1
CDR3nt: TGTGCCAGCAGTCTGGGGACAGCCACTGAAGCTTTCTTT
CDR3aa: CASSLGTATEAFF

v_gene: TRBV5-1
d_gene: NA
abundance: NA
j_gene: TRBJ2-5
CDR3nt: TGCGCCAGCAGCGGGGCGGCGGAGACCCAGTACTTC
CDR3aa: CASSGAAETQYF

v_gene: TRBV4-3
d_gene: NA
abundance: NA
j_gene: TRBJ2-3
CDR3nt: TGCGCCAGCAGCCAGAGGCCTAGCGCGGCAGATACGCAGTATTTT
CDR3aa: CASSQRPSAADTQYF

v_gene: TRBV5-1
d_gene: TRBD1
abundance: NA
j_gene: TRBJ2-3
CDR3nt: TGCGCCAGCAGCTTCCGACAGGGGGCGGTAGATACGCAGTATTTT
CDR3aa: CASSFRQGAVDTQYF

v_gene: TRBV7-2
d_gene: NA
abundance: once
j_gene: TRBJ1-5
CDR3nt: TGTGCCAGCAGCAAGCGGGTGAATCAGCCCCAGCATTTT
CDR3aa: CASSKRVNQPQHF

v_gene: TRBV19
d_gene: NA
abundance: NA
j_gene: TRBJ2-2
CDR3nt: TGTGCCAGTAGTATCAGGGATAACACCGGGGAGCTGTTTTTT
CDR3aa: CASSIRDNTGELFF

v_gene: TRBV27
d_gene: TRBD1
abundance: NA
j_gene: TRBJ1-5
CDR3nt: TGTGCCAGCAGTTTTACCCAGGGGGCAGGTCAGCCCCAGCATTTT
CDR3aa: CASSFTQGAGQPQHF

v_gene: TRBV29-1
d_gene: TRBD1
abundance: NA
j_gene: TRBJ2-7
CDR3nt: TGCAGCGTTAGGGGACAGGGCTACGAGCAGTACTTC
CDR3aa: CSVRGQGYEQYF

v_gene: TRBV2
d_gene: TRBD1
abundance: NA
j_gene: TRBJ1-4
CDR3nt: TGTGCCAGCAGGAGGGACAGCCCAACTAATGAAAAACTGTTTTTT
CDR3aa: CASRRDSPTNEKLFF

v_gene: TRBV25-1
d_gene: TRBD1
abundance: NA
j_gene: TRBJ1-2
CDR3nt: TGTGCCAGCAGTCAAACAGGGGGTCGGTATGGCTACACCTTC
CDR3aa: CASSQTGGRYGYTF

v_gene: TRBV11-2
d_gene: NA
abundance: NA
j_gene: TRBJ1-2
CDR3nt: TGTGCCAGCAGCTTAGAAGGCCGGAGCTATGGCTACACCTTC
CDR3aa: CASSLEGRSYGYTF

v_gene: TRBV7-9
d_gene: NA
abundance: NA
j_gene: TRBJ2-2
CDR3nt: TGTGCCAGCAGCTCCCGGGGCACCGGGGAGCTGTTTTTT
CDR3aa: CASSSRGTGELFF

v_gene: TRBV30
d_gene: NA
abundance: few
j_gene: TRBJ2-2
CDR3nt: TGTGCCTGGAGTGAAGCCGCTTATAACACCGGGGAGCTGTTTTTT
CDR3aa: CAWSEAAYNTGELFF

v_gene: TRBV5-1
d_gene: NA
abundance: NA
j_gene: TRBJ1-2
CDR3nt: TGCGCCAGCGGTCCCAACGACGGAGGAATCTATGGCTACACCTTC
CDR3aa: CASGPNDGGIYGYTF

v_gene: TRBV5-1
d_gene: NA
abundance: NA
j_gene: TRBJ1-1
CDR3nt: TGCGCCAGCAGCTTGGACAGGCTCAGAGTGAGGATCACTGAAGCTTTCTTT
CDR3aa: CASSLDRLRVRITEAFF

v_gene: TRBV12-3/TRBV12-4
d_gene: NA
abundance: once
j_gene: TRBJ1-1
CDR3nt: TGTGCCAGCTCCCTTGGGCTTGGCACTGAAGCTTTCTTT
CDR3aa: CASSLGLGTEAFF

v_gene: TRBV5-5
d_gene: NA
abundance: once
j_gene: TRBJ1-1
CDR3nt: TGTGCCAGCAGCTTGGGTCAGATGATGAACACTGAAGCTTTCTTT
CDR3aa: CASSLGQMMNTEAFF

v_gene: TRBV30
d_gene: NA
abundance: few
j_gene: TRBJ2-1
CDR3nt: TGTGCCTGGAGTGTGGGGGGAATAAGGAATGAGCAGTTCTTC
CDR3aa: CAWSVGGIRNEQFF

v_gene: TRBV3-1/TRBV3-2
d_gene: TRBD1
abundance: NA
j_gene: TRBJ1-2
CDR3nt: TGTGCCAGCAGCCGGGGAACAGGGGGCATCTATGGCTACACCTTC
CDR3aa: CASSRGTGGIYGYTF

v_gene: TRBV5-4
d_gene: NA
abundance: NA
j_gene: TRBJ2-7
CDR3nt: TGTGCCAGCGGACAGACCGGGAACTCCTACGAGCAGTACTTC
CDR3aa: CASGQTGNSYEQYF

v_gene: TRBV3-1/TRBV3-2
d_gene: TRBD2
abundance: NA
j_gene: TRBJ2-3
CDR3nt: TGTGCCAGCAGCCTAAGGGGGACTAGCGGGGGGCACCAAAGCACAGATACGCAGTATTTT
CDR3aa: CASSLRGTSGGHQSTDTQYF

v_gene: TRBV29-1
d_gene: NA
abundance: NA
j_gene: TRBJ2-1
CDR3nt: TGCAGCGAACGGAGCGGACCAACCTTTTACAATGAGCAGTTCTTC
CDR3aa: CSERSGPTFYNEQFF

v_gene: TRBV6-5
d_gene: TRBD1
abundance: once
j_gene: TRBJ1-2
CDR3nt: TGTGCCAGCATCCTATTCGGGACAGCCGACTATGGCTACACCTTC
CDR3aa: CASILFGTADYGYTF

v_gene: TRBV7-2
d_gene: TRBD1
abundance: NA
j_gene: TRBJ1-2
CDR3nt: TGTGCCAGCAGCCCGGGGACAGCCTCCTATGGCTACACCTTC
CDR3aa: CASSPGTASYGYTF

v_gene: TRBV5-6
d_gene: NA
abundance: NA
j_gene: TRBJ1-4
CDR3nt: TGTGCCAGCAGCTTCGGGGGAGAGAATGAAAAACTGTTTTTT
CDR3aa: CASSFGGENEKLFF

v_gene: TRBV29-1
d_gene: NA
abundance: once
j_gene: TRBJ1-1
CDR3nt: TGCAGCGTTGCAGGGACGGGGGCTGAAGCTTTCTTT
CDR3aa: CSVAGTGAEAFF

v_gene: TRBV10-3
d_gene: NA
abundance: NA
j_gene: TRBJ1-6
CDR3nt: TGTGCCACCGCCCTAAGGGGCGATTCACCCCTCCACTTT
CDR3aa: CATALRGDSPLHF

v_gene: TRBV5-6
d_gene: TRBD1
abundance: NA
j_gene: TRBJ1-2
CDR3nt: TGTGCCAGCAGCGGGGACAGGGGACTCTATGGCTACACCTTC
CDR3aa: CASSGDRGLYGYTF